The rows below give T cell receptor beta chains drawn from one sample of a study of graft-versus-host responses after intestinal transplantation. This table comes from immunoSEQ multiplex PCR, and its TCRdb copy is limited to in-frame clones, with some not included. The sample records about 57,000 clones, around nine tenths being singletons. This sample comprised PBMCs, obtained 26 days after transplant. All receptors derive from a human patient who received an intestinal transplant, so some T cells may come from the graft donor. The CDR3 runs from the conserved cysteine through the conserved F or W. Fields, in order: J gene, V gene, D gene, clone size, CDR3 DNA, CDR3 protein. A D gene is named only where the DNA matches it firmly. The size of a clone is reported for some rows only, either as once, few or many, or as a class for expanded clones.

j_gene: TRBJ1-4
v_gene: TRBV2
d_gene: TRBD1
abundance: .
CDR3nt: TGTGCCACCTCTTTCCCGGGACAGGAAAAACTGTTTTTT
CDR3aa: CATSFPGQEKLFF

j_gene: TRBJ2-1
v_gene: TRBV6-6
d_gene: .
abundance: .
CDR3nt: TGTGCCAGCAGTTACTCGAGACAGGCCAACAATGAGCAGTTCTTC
CDR3aa: CASSYSRQANNEQFF

j_gene: TRBJ2-2
v_gene: TRBV7-8
d_gene: .
abundance: .
CDR3nt: TGTGCCAGCAGTTTCCAACCCGGGGGAGCCAACCGGGAGCTGTTTTTT
CDR3aa: CASSFQPGGANRELFF

j_gene: TRBJ1-1
v_gene: TRBV10-3
d_gene: TRBD1
abundance: .
CDR3nt: TGTGCCATCAGCGAACCGGGACAGGGGAACACTGAAGCTTTCTTT
CDR3aa: CAISEPGQGNTEAFF

j_gene: TRBJ1-3
v_gene: TRBV10-3
d_gene: TRBD1
abundance: .
CDR3nt: TGTGCCATCAGTGAAGCGACAGGGGGCTTGAACACCATATATTTT
CDR3aa: CAISEATGGLNTIYF

j_gene: TRBJ2-5
v_gene: TRBV4-2
d_gene: TRBD2
abundance: once
CDR3nt: TGTGCCAGCAGCCAAGATGGCGGACTAGCGGGGGGGCTAGGGCAAGAGACCCAGTACTTC
CDR3aa: CASSQDGGLAGGLGQETQYF

j_gene: TRBJ2-3
v_gene: TRBV6-1
d_gene: TRBD1
abundance: .
CDR3nt: TGTGCCAGCACCTTGACAGGGAACACAGATACGCAGTATTTT
CDR3aa: CASTLTGNTDTQYF

j_gene: TRBJ1-2
v_gene: TRBV6-5
d_gene: .
abundance: .
CDR3nt: TGTGCCAGCGGCTCCTCAGGGGAAAACTATGGCTACACCTTC
CDR3aa: CASGSSGENYGYTF

j_gene: TRBJ2-3
v_gene: TRBV11-2
d_gene: .
abundance: .
CDR3nt: TGTGCCAGCAGCTTATCCGGGGATAGCACAGATACGCAGTATTTT
CDR3aa: CASSLSGDSTDTQYF

j_gene: TRBJ2-1
v_gene: TRBV4-1
d_gene: TRBD2
abundance: .
CDR3nt: TGCGCCAGCAGCCATTACGTCGACCGCGCAGGGACTAACAATGAGCAGTTCTTC
CDR3aa: CASSHYVDRAGTNNEQFF